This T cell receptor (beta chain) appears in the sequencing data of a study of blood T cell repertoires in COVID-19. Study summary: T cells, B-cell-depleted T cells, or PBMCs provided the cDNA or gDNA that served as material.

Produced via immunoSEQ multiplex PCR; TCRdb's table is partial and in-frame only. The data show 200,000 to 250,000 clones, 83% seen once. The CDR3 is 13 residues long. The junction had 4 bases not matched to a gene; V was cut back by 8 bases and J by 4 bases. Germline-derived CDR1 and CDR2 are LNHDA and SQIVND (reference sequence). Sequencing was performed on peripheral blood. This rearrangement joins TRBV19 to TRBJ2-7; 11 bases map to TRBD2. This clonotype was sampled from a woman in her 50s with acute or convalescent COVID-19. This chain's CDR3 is CASPTSGEYEQYF. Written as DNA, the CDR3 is TGTGCCAGTCCGACTAGCGGGGAGTACGAGCAGTACTTC.